Each of the 10 T cell receptor beta chains below was sequenced from the same sample in a study of blood T cells in healthy people across ages (dated by TCRdb to between 2014 and 2017). Library preparation employed 5' RACE. TCRdb names Illumina HiSeq 2500 as the instrument used. The second PCR ran for about 6 to 11 cycles and used a J-beta primer mix along with a sample-barcoded 5' primer. Using fastp trimming at Q25 and MiXCR clonotype assembly, TCRdb reanalyzed the public sequencing data and kept in-frame beta chains. Each CDR3 protein appears once, grouped with its most common genes and DNA. The table for this sample lists 600,000 to 850,000 distinct CDR3 sequences; more than 20% of them were counted only once. Of the sample, 9.4% is held by the ten largest clones. A further study also used this sample, focusing on T cells of mothers and their children.

The sample comprised blood. These receptors were obtained from a boy between 5 and 17 years old in good health.

V is TRBV4-2 and J is TRBJ2-5; either TRBD1 or TRBD2 may supply D (5 bases each). This CDR3 comprises 17 residues. Trimming pared 1 base from V and 2 bases from J, leaving 17 bases between. Germline V CDR1 and CDR2: LGHNA, YNFKEQ. The CDR3 is CASSQVSGTDIQETQYF. DNA for the CDR3: TGTGCCAGCAGCCAAGTCTCCGGGACCGACATTCAAGAGACCCAGTACTTC.

This clonotype appeared a few times. This chain uses TRBV7-2 with TRBJ2-5; TRBD1 might be the D (5 bases). CDR1 is SGHTA, CDR2 FQGNSA, per germline. This CDR3 region has 14 residues. With 7 bases removed from V and 2 bases from J, the gap between germline ends came to 14 bases. CDR3 sequence reads: CASIRRAGQETQYF. CDR3 DNA sequence: TGTGCCAGCATCCGGAGAGCAGGGCAAGAGACCCAGTACTTC.

The gene calls are TRBV5-1 and TRBJ2-7; D is perhaps TRBD1 (5 bases). V was trimmed by 4 bases and J by 3 bases, leaving 14 bases between them. The CDR3 is 14 amino acids. The V gene's germline CDR1 is SGHRS and CDR2 YFSETQ. The CDR3 nucleotides are TGCGCCAGCAGCCCGGCAGCAGGGCTCTACGAGCAGTACTTC. Translated, it gives CASSPAAGLYEQYF.

The genes are TRBV6-5 and TRBJ1-2; perhaps TRBD1 as D (6 bases). In germline, CDR1 is MNHEY, CDR2 SVGAGI. CDR3 length: 13 residues. V was trimmed by 5 bases and J by 3 bases, leaving 10 bases between them. Written as DNA, the CDR3 is TGTGCCAGCAGTACAGGGTTGTACTATGGCTACACCTTC. Amino acid sequence: CASSTGLYYGYTF.

The table lists this clonotype with a few counts. The chain links TRBV20-1 to TRBJ1-1; D might be TRBD1 (6 bases). V lost 5 bases to trimming and J lost 1 base, with 11 bases between them. The CDR3 is 13 residues long. Germline lookup yields CDR1 DFQATT and CDR2 SNEGSKA (reference sequence). CDR3 protein: CSAGDTPNTEAFF. CDR3 DNA: TGCAGTGCTGGGGACACCCCGAACACTGAAGCTTTCTTT.

Ten or more counts support this clonotype. This chain joins TRBV7-8 and TRBJ2-7, with 11 bases that match TRBD2. The V gene's germline CDR1 is SGHVS and CDR2 FQNEAQ. CDR3 length: 15 amino acids. V trimming: 5 bases; J trimming: 2 bases; junction bases outside the gene matches: 5. CDR3 residues: CASSPGTSGTYEQYF. The DNA for the CDR3 is TGTGCCAGCAGCCCGGGGACTAGCGGAACCTACGAGCAGTACTTC.

This CDR3 reads CASSHGRRYEQYF. The DNA for the CDR3 is TGCGCCAGCAGTCACGGCCGGCGGTACGAGCAGTACTTC. The V call is TRBV23-1, the J call TRBJ2-5; no reliable D call. Near its end, the DNA agrees better with TRBJ2-7, so the J call may be wrong. TRBV23-1 is classed as an ORF, of uncertain function. The CDR3 covers 13 residues.

This clonotype was recorded a few times. The chain recombines TRBV25-1 with TRBJ2-3; D unclear. Germline V CDR1 and CDR2: MGHDK, SYGVNS. The germline V and J ends were trimmed by 1 base and 2 bases, with 7 bases remaining between them. This CDR3 has 14 amino acids. CDR3 nucleotide sequence: TGTGCCAGCAGTGAATGGGGATTCACAGATACGCAGTATTTT. It is translated as CASSEWGFTDTQYF.

This clonotype was seen a handful of times. The junction differs from germline at one of its ends, possibly a read error. CDR3 sequence (DNA): TGCGCTAGCAGCCCCGGCGAACCTTACGAGCAGTACTTC. The encoded protein is CASSPGEPYEQYF. The chain links TRBV7-7 to TRBJ2-1; D possibly corresponds to TRBD2 (5 bases). Judging by the DNA end, TRBJ2-7 fits better; the J call may be wrong. The CDR3 totals 13 residues. Per germline, CDR1 SSHAT and CDR2 FNYEAQ (reference sequence).

This sequence joins TRBV12-3 or TRBV12-4 and TRBJ1-6; TRBD1 matches 8 bases. Trimming at V came to 5 bases and at J to 4 bases, leaving 7 bases not matched to a gene. The CDR3 is made up of 16 amino acids. In DNA form, the CDR3 reads TGTGCCAGCAGTGGCAGGCACAGGGGGTATAATTCACCCCTCCACTTT. This codes for CASSGRHRGYNSPLHF.